The following is a TCR beta chain sequence with its context. Following a re-call of the 5' RACE reads, TCRdb has one entry per CDR3 protein and lacks DNA. The listing records about 180,000 distinct CDR3 sequences. These data belong to a study of T cells expressing NK-cell markers. The CDR3 totals 16 residues. The chain has TRBV21-1 and TRBJ2-7; lacking DNA, the TRBD1 call made by TCRdb goes unchecked. TRBV21-1 is reported as a pseudogene. Sequencing was done on a sample of blood T cells: a sorted CD56 or NKG2C T cell subset, CD4+ or CD8+ T cells, or bulk PBMC T cells (not recorded which). This TCR came from a man aged 18-70 years in good health. This CDR3 reads CASSPCRAGSNYEQYF.